The 29 T cell receptor beta chains listed next were all sequenced from one sample in a study of CXCR3-negative and CXCR3-positive naive CD8 T cells. cDNA libraries for TRB were generated by 5' RACE incorporating UMI labels. Following a re-call of the 5' RACE reads, TCRdb has one entry per CDR3 protein and lacks DNA. The table lists under 75,000 distinct CDR3 sequences, with roughly 4.2% in the top ten. Sequenced: naive CXCR3- CD8+ T cells from blood. Stated subset: CD45RO-CCR7+CD27+CD95- naive CD8+ T cells lacking CXCR3 (TNR3-). The receptors derive from a human donor in good health. Some clones in this sample may be carry-over from other donors' samples.

This chain connects TRBV29-1 to TRBJ2-2. CDR3 size: 12 residues. CDR1 and CDR2 from the germline V gene are SQVTM and ANQGSEA. CDR3 residues: CSVEMGTGELFF.

This chain connects TRBV3-1 to TRBJ2-7; absent DNA, TCRdb's TRBD1 call cannot be checked. This CDR3 spans 15 amino acids. Germline CDR1 reads LGHDT; CDR2 reads YNNKEL (reference sequence). The CDR3 spells CASSDLPGQGYEQYF.

The gene calls are TRBV7-9 and TRBJ1-1. CDR1 and CDR2 (germline): SEHNR, FQNEAQ (reference sequence). The CDR3 has 15 residues. The CDR3 reads CASSPPIDMNTEAFF.

This chain links TRBV25-1 with TRBJ2-2; TCRdb reports TRBD1, a call that lacks DNA to check it against. This CDR3 contains 14 residues. Germline V gene lookup returns CDR1 MGHDK and CDR2 SYGVNS. The CDR3 here is CASSEYRDTGELFF.

J is TRBJ2-3 and V is TRBV10-2; TCRdb reports TRBD2, a call that lacks DNA to check it against. This CDR3 is built from 17 residues. Looked up from germline, CDR1 is WSHSY and CDR2 is SAAADI. CDR3 region: CASRGTTSFSGTDTQYF.

The chain couples TRBV7-9 to TRBJ1-1. The CDR3 has 14 residues. Per the germline V gene, CDR1 is SEHNR and CDR2 is FQNEAQ (reference sequence). CDR3 sequence: CASSFSGMNTEAFF.

The CDR3 protein is CASSAPGTNEQYF. This sequence joins TRBV6-2 or TRBV6-3 and TRBJ2-7; the TCRdb call, TRBD1, lacks DNA for checking. Germline V gives CDR1 MNHEY, CDR2 SVGEGT. This CDR3 is built from 13 residues.

This clonotype is classed as medium-sized by frequency. The rearrangement links TRBV14 to TRBJ1-2; TCRdb's D gene call, TRBD1, goes unchecked for lack of DNA. Germline CDR1 is SGHDN and CDR2 is FVKESK. The CDR3 contains 14 residues. CDR3 region: CASSQDRTNYGYTF.

The genes are TRBV28 and TRBJ2-4; TCRdb outputs TRBD2, but without DNA this stays unchecked. Germline CDR1 reads MDHEN; CDR2 reads SYDVKM. The CDR3 loop spans 16 amino acids. The CDR3 here is CASSPRTGVAKNIQYF. The variable domain in full, with the rest retrieved from reference TRBV28 and TRBJ2-4, is DVKVTQSSRYLVKRTGEKVFLECVQDMDHENMFWYRQDPGLGLRLIYFSYDVKMKEKGDIPEGYSVSREKKERFSLILESASTNQTSMYLCASSPRTGVAKNIQYFGAGTRLSVL.

The chain employs TRBV20-1 and TRBJ2-3; without DNA, the TCRdb call of TRBD2 cannot be checked. The CDR3 has 14 residues. Germline CDR1 and CDR2: DFQATT and SNEGSKA (reference sequence). This CDR3 reads CSATLAGSTDTQYF.

This chain's CDR3 is CASSWAGNTGELFF. The chain joins TRBV7-6 to TRBJ2-2; TCRdb lists TRBD1, though no DNA is available to test this call. CDR1 and CDR2 (germline): SGHVS, FNYEAQ. The CDR3 totals 14 residues.

The chain employs TRBV7-6 and TRBJ2-5; TCRdb gives TRBD2 as the D gene, but with no DNA this cannot be confirmed. The germline V gene has CDR1 SGHVS and CDR2 FNYEAQ. The CDR3 sequence is 20 residues long. CDR3 sequence: CASSSATGLAGAWYQETQYF.

The rearrangement joins TRBV3-1 to TRBJ2-1; TCRdb gives TRBD2 as the D gene, but with no DNA this cannot be confirmed. Germline V CDR1 and CDR2: LGHDT, YNNKEL (reference sequence). This CDR3 region has 16 residues. CDR3 loop: CASSRLSGNSYNEQFF.

V is TRBV20-1 and J is TRBJ1-1; TCRdb's D call of TRBD1 is untestable without DNA. The germline CDR1 and CDR2 sequences are DFQATT and SNEGSKA (reference sequence). This CDR3 has 16 residues. The CDR3 reads CSARSVVGGPHTEAFF.

The chain carries TRBV29-1 and TRBJ2-7; TCRdb gives TRBD2 as the D gene, but with no DNA this cannot be confirmed. Looked up from germline, CDR1 is SQVTM and CDR2 is ANQGSEA. This CDR3 has 13 residues. The CDR3 reads CSVTGLVDYEQYF.

The chain combines TRBV14 with TRBJ2-2; TCRdb's D call of TRBD1 is untestable without DNA. The germline V gene encodes CDR1 SGHDN and CDR2 FVKESK. The CDR3 runs to 17 residues. CDR3 loop: CASSRVGTERITGELFF.

The rearrangement links TRBV19 to TRBJ2-3; TCRdb gives TRBD2 as the D gene, but with no DNA this cannot be confirmed. Germline V gives CDR1 LNHDA, CDR2 SQIVND (reference sequence). The CDR3 is 15 amino acids. CDR3: CASTERGFRADTQYF.

The chain is built from TRBV6-2 or TRBV6-3 and TRBJ2-7. From germline, CDR1 is MNHEY and CDR2 SVGEGT. CDR3 length: 14 amino acids. The CDR3 loop reads CASRGAQVGYEQYF.

The chain combines TRBV5-5 with TRBJ2-3; TCRdb's assignment of TRBD1 cannot be checked, as there is no DNA. There are 14 residues in the CDR3. Germline CDR1 and CDR2: SGHKS and YYEKEE (reference sequence). The CDR3 protein is CASSLQGLMDTQYF.

This chain links TRBV9 with TRBJ1-1. The V gene's germline CDR1 is SGDLS and CDR2 YYNGEE. CDR3 size: 15 residues. The chain's CDR3 is CASSADGSLVTEAFF.

The chain has TRBV7-9 and TRBJ2-1; TCRdb outputs TRBD1, but without DNA this stays unchecked. This CDR3 comprises 13 residues. The germline V gene encodes CDR1 SEHNR and CDR2 FQNEAQ (reference sequence). This CDR3 reads CASSSQGPHEQFF.

The chain is built from TRBV12-3 or TRBV12-4 and TRBJ2-6; TCRdb indicates TRBD1, and absent DNA this call remains unverified. The CDR3 has 17 residues. The CDR3 reads CASSLDRSSCGANVLTF.

The rearrangement uses TRBV27 and TRBJ2-5. In germline, CDR1 is MNHEY, CDR2 SMNVEV (reference sequence). The CDR3 runs 15 residues. This CDR3 reads CASSLSDVWRETQYF.

J is TRBJ2-3 and V is TRBV28; TCRdb picks TRBD1, but there is no DNA to check that call. Germline lookup yields CDR1 MDHEN and CDR2 SYDVKM. CDR3 length: 15 residues. CDR3 sequence: CASSPPDRGGDTQYF.

The rearrangement links TRBV7-3 to TRBJ2-2. The CDR3 has 16 residues. Per germline, CDR1 SGHTA and CDR2 FQGTGA. This CDR3 reads CASSLAGVPNTGELFF.

The chain couples TRBV3-1 to TRBJ2-5; TCRdb gives TRBD1 as the D gene, but with no DNA this cannot be confirmed. Germline CDR1 reads LGHDT; CDR2 reads YNNKEL (reference sequence). The CDR3 sequence is 16 residues long. This chain's CDR3 is CASSQRPGTLQETQYF.

The chain uses TRBV3-1 and TRBJ2-1; there is no DNA to check the TCRdb D call of TRBD1. The CDR3 runs 17 residues. The germline V gene has CDR1 LGHDT and CDR2 YNNKEL (reference sequence). CDR3 amino acids: CASSQERDGGVYNEQFF.

The chain employs TRBV28 and TRBJ2-3; TCRdb picks TRBD2, but there is no DNA to check that call. The CDR3 loop spans 18 amino acids. CDR1 MDHEN and CDR2 SYDVKM come from the germline V gene. This chain's CDR3 is CASTPTGLAGGVADTQYF.

The chain couples TRBV5-1 to TRBJ2-7; TCRdb names TRBD1, which stays unverified in the absence of DNA. In germline, CDR1 is SGHRS, CDR2 YFSETQ. The CDR3 has 13 residues. The CDR3 sequence is CASTAGGLYEQYF.